This T cell receptor (beta chain) is from a study of early T cells in non-severe SARS-CoV-2 infection. Individual cDNA molecules carried attached unique molecular identifiers. TCRdb re-derived calls from the 5' RACE reads in MiXCR, one entry per CDR3 protein. The table records over 45,000 distinct CDR3 sequences, around 8.3% of them present only once. The V gene lost 1 base and the J gene lost 2 bases, with 12 bases spanning the gap. This CDR3 has 16 amino acids. Germline values: CDR1 SGHTA, CDR2 FQGNSA. This clonotype has a handful of counts. The sequence derives from an adult who was a healthcare worker with PCR-confirmed SARS-CoV-2 infection or an uninfected control (not recorded which). The V and J genes are TRBV7-2 and TRBJ2-1; no definite D call. The source material was whole blood, sampled at baseline. CDR3 bases: TGTGCCAGCAGCTTAGATCGGTTAGCCGCCTACAATGAGCAGTTCTTC. Translated, it gives CASSLDRLAAYNEQFF.